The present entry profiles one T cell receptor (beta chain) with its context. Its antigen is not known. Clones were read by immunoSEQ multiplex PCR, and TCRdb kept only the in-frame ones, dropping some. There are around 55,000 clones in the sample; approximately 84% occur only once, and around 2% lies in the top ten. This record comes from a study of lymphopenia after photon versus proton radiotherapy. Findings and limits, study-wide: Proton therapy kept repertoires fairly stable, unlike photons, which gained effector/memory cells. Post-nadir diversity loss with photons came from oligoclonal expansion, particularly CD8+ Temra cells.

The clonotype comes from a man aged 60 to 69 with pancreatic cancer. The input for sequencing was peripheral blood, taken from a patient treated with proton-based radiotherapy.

CDR3 residues: CASILGPRGSEQYF. In DNA form, the CDR3 reads TGTGCCAGCATCCTTGGGCCGCGGGGTTCCGAGCAGTACTTC. V is TRBV6-5 and J is TRBJ2-7, with D maybe TRBD2 (6 bases). Germline CDR1 and CDR2: MNHEY and SVGAGI. This CDR3 has 14 amino acids. V lost 7 bases to trimming and J lost 6 bases, with 19 bases between them.